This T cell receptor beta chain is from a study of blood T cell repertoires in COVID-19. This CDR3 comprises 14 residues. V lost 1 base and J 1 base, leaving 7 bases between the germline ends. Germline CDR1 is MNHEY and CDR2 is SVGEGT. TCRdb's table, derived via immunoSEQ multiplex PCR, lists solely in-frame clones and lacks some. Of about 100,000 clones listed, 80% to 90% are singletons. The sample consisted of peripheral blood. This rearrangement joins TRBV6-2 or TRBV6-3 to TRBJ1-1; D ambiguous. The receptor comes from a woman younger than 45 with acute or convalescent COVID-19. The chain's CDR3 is CASSYYGRNTEAFF. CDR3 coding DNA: TGTGCCAGCAGTTACTACGGGAGGAACACTGAAGCTTTCTTT.